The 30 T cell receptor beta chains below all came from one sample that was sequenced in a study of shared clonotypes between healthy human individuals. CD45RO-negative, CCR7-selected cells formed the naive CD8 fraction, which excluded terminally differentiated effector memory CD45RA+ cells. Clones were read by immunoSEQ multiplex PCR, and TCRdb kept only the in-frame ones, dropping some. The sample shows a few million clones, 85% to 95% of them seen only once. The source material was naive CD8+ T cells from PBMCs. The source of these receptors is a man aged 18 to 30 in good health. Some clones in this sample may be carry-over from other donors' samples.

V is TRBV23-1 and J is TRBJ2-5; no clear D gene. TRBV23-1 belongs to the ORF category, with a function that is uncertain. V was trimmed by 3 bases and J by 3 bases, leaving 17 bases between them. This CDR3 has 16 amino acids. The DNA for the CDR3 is TGCGCCAGCAGTCATGGCCGGGCAGGAAAAAAAGAGACCCAGTACTTC. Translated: CASSHGRAGKKETQYF.

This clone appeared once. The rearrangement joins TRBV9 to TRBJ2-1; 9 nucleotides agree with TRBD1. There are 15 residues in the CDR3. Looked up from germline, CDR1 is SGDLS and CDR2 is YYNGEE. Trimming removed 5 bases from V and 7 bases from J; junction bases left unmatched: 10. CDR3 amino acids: CASSGSGTGWNEQFF. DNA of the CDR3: TGTGCCAGCAGTGGGTCCGGGACAGGGTGGAATGAGCAGTTCTTC.

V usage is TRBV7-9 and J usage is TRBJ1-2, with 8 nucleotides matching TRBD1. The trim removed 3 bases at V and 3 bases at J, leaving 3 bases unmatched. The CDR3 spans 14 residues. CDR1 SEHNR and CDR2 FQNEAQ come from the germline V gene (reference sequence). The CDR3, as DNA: TGTGCCAGCAGCTTCGACAGGGGAGACTATGGCTACACCTTC. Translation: CASSFDRGDYGYTF.

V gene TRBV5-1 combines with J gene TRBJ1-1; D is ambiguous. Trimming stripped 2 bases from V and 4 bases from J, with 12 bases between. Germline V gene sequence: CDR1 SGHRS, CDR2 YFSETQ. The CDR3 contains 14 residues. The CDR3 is CASSFFEIGTEAFF. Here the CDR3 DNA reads TGCGCCAGCAGCTTTTTTGAGATCGGCACTGAAGCTTTCTTT.

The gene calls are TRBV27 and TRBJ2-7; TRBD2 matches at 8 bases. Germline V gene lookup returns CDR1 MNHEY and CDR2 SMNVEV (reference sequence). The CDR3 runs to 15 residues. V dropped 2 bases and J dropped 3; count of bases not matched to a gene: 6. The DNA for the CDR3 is TGTGCCAGCAGTTTAGGAGCGGGAGCTTTCTACGAGCAGTACTTC. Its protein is CASSLGAGAFYEQYF.

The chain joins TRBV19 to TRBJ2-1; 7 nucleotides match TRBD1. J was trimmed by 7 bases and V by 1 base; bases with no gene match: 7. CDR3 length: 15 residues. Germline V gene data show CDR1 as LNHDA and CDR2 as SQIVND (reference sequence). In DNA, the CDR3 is TGTGCCAGTAGTATAGGCAGGGGGAGAATGAATGAGCAGTTCTTC. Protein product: CASSIGRGRMNEQFF.

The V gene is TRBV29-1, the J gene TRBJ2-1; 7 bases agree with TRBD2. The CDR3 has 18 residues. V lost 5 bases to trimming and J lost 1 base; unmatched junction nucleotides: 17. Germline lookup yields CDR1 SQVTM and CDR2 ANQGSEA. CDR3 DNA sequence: TGCAGCGTTTCTCCATCGGCCGGGTGGGGGGGATCCTACAATGAGCAGTTCTTC. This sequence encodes CSVSPSAGWGGSYNEQFF.

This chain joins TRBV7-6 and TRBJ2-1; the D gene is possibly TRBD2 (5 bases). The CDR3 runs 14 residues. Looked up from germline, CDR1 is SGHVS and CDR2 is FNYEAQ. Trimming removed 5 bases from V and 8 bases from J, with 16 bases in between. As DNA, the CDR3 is TGTGCCAGCAGCCCAACTACTAGGGCCGATGAGCAGTTCTTC. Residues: CASSPTTRADEQFF. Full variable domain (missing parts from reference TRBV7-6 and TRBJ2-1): GAGVSQSPRYKVTKRGQDVALRCDPISGHVSLYWYRQALGQGPEFLTYFNYEAQQDKSGLPNDRFSAERPEGSISTLTIQRTEQRDSAMYRCASSPTTRADEQFFGPGTRLTVL.

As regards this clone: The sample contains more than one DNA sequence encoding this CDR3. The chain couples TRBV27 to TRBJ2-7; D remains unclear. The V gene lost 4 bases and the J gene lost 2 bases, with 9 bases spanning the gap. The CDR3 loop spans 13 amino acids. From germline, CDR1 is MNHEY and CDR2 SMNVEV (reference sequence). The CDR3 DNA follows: TGTGCCAGCAGTTACGGGCTCACCTACGAGCAGTACTTC. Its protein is CASSYGLTYEQYF.

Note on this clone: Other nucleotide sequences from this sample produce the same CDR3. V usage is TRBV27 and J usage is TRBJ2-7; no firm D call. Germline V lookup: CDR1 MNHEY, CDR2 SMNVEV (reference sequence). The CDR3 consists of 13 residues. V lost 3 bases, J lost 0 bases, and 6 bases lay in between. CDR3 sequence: CASSLNPSYEQYF. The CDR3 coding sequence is TGTGCCAGCAGTTTGAACCCCTCCTACGAGCAGTACTTC.

This chain's CDR3 is CASLRGTENNEQFF. Here the CDR3 DNA reads TGTGCCAGCCTAAGGGGGACAGAGAACAATGAGCAGTTCTTC. The chain links TRBV11-2 to TRBJ2-1, with 7 positions matching TRBD1. Per germline, CDR1 SGHAT and CDR2 FQNNGV. The CDR3 is 14 amino acids. Trimming removed 8 bases from V and 5 bases from J; junction bases left unmatched: 9.

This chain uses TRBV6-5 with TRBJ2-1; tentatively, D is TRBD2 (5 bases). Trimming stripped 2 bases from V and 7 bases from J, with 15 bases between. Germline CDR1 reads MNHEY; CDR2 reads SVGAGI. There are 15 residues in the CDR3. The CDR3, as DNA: TGTGCCAGCAGTTACCTCCCCGCCGGGGTGAATGAGCAGTTCTTC. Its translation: CASSYLPAGVNEQFF.

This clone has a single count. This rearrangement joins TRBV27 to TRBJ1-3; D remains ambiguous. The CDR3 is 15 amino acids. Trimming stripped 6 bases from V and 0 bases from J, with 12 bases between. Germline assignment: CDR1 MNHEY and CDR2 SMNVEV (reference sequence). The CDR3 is CASREHLSSGNTIYF. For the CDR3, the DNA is TGTGCCAGCAGAGAGCACCTCAGCTCTGGAAACACCATATATTTT.

The CDR3 coding sequence is TGTGCCATCAACCCCAGTTACAACACTGAAGCTTTCTTT. Translation gives CAINPSYNTEAFF. The chain links TRBV10-3 to TRBJ1-1, with D uncertain. The CDR3 is made up of 13 amino acids. Germline V gene lookup returns CDR1 ENHRY and CDR2 SYGVKD. The V and J ends lost 7 bases and 2 bases respectively, with 11 bases between them.

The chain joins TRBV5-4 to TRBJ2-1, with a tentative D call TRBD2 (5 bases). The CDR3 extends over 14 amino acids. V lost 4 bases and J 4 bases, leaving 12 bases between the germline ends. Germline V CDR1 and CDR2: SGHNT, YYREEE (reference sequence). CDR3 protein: CASSPARGYNEQFF. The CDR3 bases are TGTGCCAGCAGCCCTGCCCGGGGATACAATGAGCAGTTCTTC.

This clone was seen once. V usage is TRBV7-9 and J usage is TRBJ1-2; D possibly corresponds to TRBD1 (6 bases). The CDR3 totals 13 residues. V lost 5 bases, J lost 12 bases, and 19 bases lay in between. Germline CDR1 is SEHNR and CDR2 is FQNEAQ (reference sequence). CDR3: CASSLPRQGPDTF. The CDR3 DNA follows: TGTGCCAGCAGCCTCCCCCGGCAGGGGCCGGACACCTTC.

CDR3 nucleotide sequence: TGTGCCTGGAACCCGATTGGAGGAGGTCAGCCCCAGCATTTT. Its protein is CAWNPIGGGQPQHF. The chain is built from TRBV30 and TRBJ1-5; D is uncertain. The CDR3 extends over 14 amino acids. Looked up from germline, CDR1 is GTSNPN and CDR2 is SVGIG (reference sequence). Deletions cut 4 bases from V and 6 bases from J, with 16 bases between.

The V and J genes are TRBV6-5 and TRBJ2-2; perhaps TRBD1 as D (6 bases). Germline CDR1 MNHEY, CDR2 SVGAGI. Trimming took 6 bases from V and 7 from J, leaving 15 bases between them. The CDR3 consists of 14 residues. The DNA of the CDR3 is TGTGCCAGCAGCCAACAGGGTTTGGTCGGGGAGCTGTTTTTT. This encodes CASSQQGLVGELFF.

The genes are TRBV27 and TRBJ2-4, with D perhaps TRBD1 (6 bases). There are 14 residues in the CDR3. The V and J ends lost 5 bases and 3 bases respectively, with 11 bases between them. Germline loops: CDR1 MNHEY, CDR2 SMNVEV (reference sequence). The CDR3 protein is CASSPLDSKNIQYF. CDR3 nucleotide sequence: TGTGCCAGCAGTCCGTTGGACAGCAAAAACATTCAGTACTTC.

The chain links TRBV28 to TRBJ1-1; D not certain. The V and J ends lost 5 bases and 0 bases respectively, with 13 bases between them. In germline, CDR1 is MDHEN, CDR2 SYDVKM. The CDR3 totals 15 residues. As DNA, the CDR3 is TGTGCCAGCAGTCCTTGGATGGAGCTGAACACTGAAGCTTTCTTT. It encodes CASSPWMELNTEAFF.

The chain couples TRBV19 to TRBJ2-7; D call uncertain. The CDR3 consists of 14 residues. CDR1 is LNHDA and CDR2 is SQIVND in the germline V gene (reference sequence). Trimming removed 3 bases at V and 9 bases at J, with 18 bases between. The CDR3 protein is CASSISAAQRRQYF. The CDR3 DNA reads TGTGCCAGTAGTATCTCGGCAGCCCAACGGAGGCAGTACTTC.

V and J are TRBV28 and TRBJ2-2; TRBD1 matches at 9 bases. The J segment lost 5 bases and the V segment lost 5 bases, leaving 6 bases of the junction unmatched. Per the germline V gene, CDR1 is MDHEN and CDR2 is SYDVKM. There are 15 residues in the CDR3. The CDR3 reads CASSRDREGTGELFF. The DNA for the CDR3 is TGTGCCAGCAGTCGGGACAGGGAGGGAACCGGGGAGCTGTTTTTT. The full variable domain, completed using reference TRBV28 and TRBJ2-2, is DVKVTQSSRYLVKRTGEKVFLECVQDMDHENMFWYRQDPGLGLRLIYFSYDVKMKEKGDIPEGYSVSREKKERFSLILESASTNQTSMYLCASSRDREGTGELFFGEGSRLTVL.

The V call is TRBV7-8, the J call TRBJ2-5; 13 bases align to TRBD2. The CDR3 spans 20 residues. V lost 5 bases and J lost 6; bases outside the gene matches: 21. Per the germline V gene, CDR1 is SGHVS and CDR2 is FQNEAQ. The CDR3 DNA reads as TGTGCCAGCAGCATAGGACTAGCGGGAGTTGAGTTGGGATCAATGAAGACCCAGTACTTC. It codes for CASSIGLAGVELGSMKTQYF.

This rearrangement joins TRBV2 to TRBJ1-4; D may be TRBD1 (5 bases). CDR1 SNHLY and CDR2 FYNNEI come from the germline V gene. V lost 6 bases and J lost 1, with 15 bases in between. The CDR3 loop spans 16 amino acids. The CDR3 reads CASRGTGRRTNEKLFF. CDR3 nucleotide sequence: TGTGCCAGCAGAGGCACGGGACGGAGAACTAATGAAAAACTGTTTTTT.

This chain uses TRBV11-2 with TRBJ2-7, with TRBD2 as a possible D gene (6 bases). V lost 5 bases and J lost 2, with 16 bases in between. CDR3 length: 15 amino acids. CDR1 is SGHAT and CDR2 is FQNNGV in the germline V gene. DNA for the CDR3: TGTGCCAGCAGCGACGAGCGGGTTAACACCTACGAGCAGTACTTC. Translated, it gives CASSDERVNTYEQYF. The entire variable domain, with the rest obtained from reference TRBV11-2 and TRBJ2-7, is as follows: EAGVAQSPRYKIIEKRQSVAFWCNPISGHATLYWYQQILGQGPKLLIQFQNNGVVDDSQLPKDRFSAERLKGVDSTLKIQPAKLEDSAVYLCASSDERVNTYEQYFGPGTRLTVT.

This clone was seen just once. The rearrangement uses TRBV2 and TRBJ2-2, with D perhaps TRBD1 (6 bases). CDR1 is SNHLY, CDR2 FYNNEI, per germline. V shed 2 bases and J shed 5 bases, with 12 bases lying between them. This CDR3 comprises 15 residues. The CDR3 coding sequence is TGTGCCAGCAGTGAAAGGCAGGGGAGAACCGGGGAGCTGTTTTTT. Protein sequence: CASSERQGRTGELFF.

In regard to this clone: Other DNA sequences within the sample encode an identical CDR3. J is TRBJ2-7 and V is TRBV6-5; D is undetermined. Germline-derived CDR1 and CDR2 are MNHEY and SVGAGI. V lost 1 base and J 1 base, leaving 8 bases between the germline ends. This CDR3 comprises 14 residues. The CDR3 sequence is CASSYFQDSYEQYF. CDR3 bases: TGTGCCAGCAGTTACTTTCAGGATTCCTACGAGCAGTACTTC.

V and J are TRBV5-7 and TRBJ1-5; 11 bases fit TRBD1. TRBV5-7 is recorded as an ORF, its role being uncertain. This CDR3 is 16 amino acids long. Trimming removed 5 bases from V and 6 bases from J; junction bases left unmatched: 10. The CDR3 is CASRGRDRGLGQPQHF. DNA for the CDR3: TGTGCCAGCAGGGGACGGGACAGGGGGTTGGGTCAGCCCCAGCATTTT.

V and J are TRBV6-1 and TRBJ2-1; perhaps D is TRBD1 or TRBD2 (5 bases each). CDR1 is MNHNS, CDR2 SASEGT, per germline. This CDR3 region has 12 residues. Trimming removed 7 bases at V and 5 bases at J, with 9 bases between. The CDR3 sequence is CASIQGHNEQFF. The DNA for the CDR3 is TGTGCCAGCATCCAGGGACACAATGAGCAGTTCTTC.

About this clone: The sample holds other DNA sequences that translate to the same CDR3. The CDR3 loop reads CASSLTGTAYEQYF. The CDR3 DNA reads TGTGCCAGCAGTTTAACTGGTACTGCCTACGAGCAGTACTTC. The chain couples TRBV27 to TRBJ2-7; D call uncertain. The V gene lost 2 bases and the J gene lost 2 bases, with 10 bases spanning the gap. The CDR3 spans 14 residues. Germline V gene sequence: CDR1 MNHEY, CDR2 SMNVEV (reference sequence).